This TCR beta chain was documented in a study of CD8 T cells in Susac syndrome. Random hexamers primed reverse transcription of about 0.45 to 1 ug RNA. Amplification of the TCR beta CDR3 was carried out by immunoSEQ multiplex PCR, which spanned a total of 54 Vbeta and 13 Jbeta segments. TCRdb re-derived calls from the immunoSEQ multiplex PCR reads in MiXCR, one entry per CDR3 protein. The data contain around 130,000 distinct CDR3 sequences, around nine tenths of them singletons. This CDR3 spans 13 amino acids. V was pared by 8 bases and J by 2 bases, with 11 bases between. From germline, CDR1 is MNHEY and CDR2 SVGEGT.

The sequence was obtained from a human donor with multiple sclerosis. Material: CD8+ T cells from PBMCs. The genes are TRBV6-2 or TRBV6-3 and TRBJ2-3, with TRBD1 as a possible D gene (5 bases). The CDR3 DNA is TGTGCCAGCGGGGCAGGGATCACAGATACGCAGTATTTT. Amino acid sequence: CASGAGITDTQYF.